The 14 T cell receptor beta chains below come from one sample, sequenced in a study of shared clonotypes between healthy human individuals. This table comes from immunoSEQ multiplex PCR, and its TCRdb copy is limited to in-frame clones, with some not included. The table has roughly 2 million clones, roughly 94% seen once; the top ten hold around 0.13%. Sequenced material: naive CD4+ T cells sorted from blood. Noted subset: CD45RA+ positively selected. The receptors were gathered from a man in his late teens or twenties in good health.

The chain recombines TRBV5-1 with TRBJ2-3, with 9 bases identical to TRBD1. This CDR3 comprises 16 residues. V was pared by 4 bases and J by 4 bases, with 10 bases of the junction left unmatched. Germline V gives CDR1 SGHRS, CDR2 YFSETQ. This chain's CDR3 is CASSQGTGLWADTQYF. DNA for the CDR3: TGCGCCAGCAGCCAAGGGACAGGGCTTTGGGCAGATACGCAGTATTTT.

V and J are TRBV4-1 and TRBJ1-1; D perhaps matches TRBD1 (5 bases). CDR3 size: 14 residues. The V and J ends lost 5 bases and 8 bases respectively, with 18 bases between them. Per the germline V gene, CDR1 is MGHRA and CDR2 is YSYEKL. This CDR3 reads CASSKPNRDGEAFF. DNA for the CDR3: TGCGCCAGCAGCAAACCAAATCGGGACGGGGAAGCTTTCTTT.

The chain is built from TRBV6-5 and TRBJ1-1, with D tentatively TRBD1 (5 bases). CDR1 and CDR2 (germline): MNHEY, SVGAGI. V lost 6 bases to trimming and J lost 0 bases, with 14 bases between them. The CDR3 has 15 amino acids. The CDR3 coding sequence is TGTGCCAGCAGCGGGGGAATCAACCTGAACACTGAAGCTTTCTTT. This translates into CASSGGINLNTEAFF.

The chain links TRBV10-3 to TRBJ2-1; perhaps TRBD2 as D (5 bases). The CDR3 length is 12 residues. Looked up from germline, CDR1 is ENHRY and CDR2 is SYGVKD. Trimming removed 9 bases at V and 5 bases at J, with 11 bases between. CDR3 in DNA: TGTGCCATGGAAGGACTTGACAATGAGCAGTTCTTC. Translated: CAMEGLDNEQFF.

The V and J genes are TRBV6-6 and TRBJ2-7; no clear D gene. The CDR3 spans 13 residues. Trimming cost V 7 bases and J 1 base, with 11 bases left between them. Germline CDR1 and CDR2: MNHNY and SVGAGI (reference sequence). CDR3 bases: TGTGCCAGCACGGTATCGAATTCCTACGAGCAGTACTTC. Protein: CASTVSNSYEQYF.

This clone was seen only once. V gene TRBV6-1 combines with J gene TRBJ1-2; D may be TRBD1 (6 bases). This CDR3 has 13 residues. Germline V gene lookup returns CDR1 MNHNS and CDR2 SASEGT. Trimming removed 6 bases at V and 4 bases at J, with 12 bases between. The DNA of the CDR3 is TGTGCCAGCAGCCAGGGGCTGGTCTATGGCTACACCTTC. This encodes CASSQGLVYGYTF.

The chain couples TRBV7-9 to TRBJ2-1; 9 bases fit TRBD2. CDR3 size: 13 residues. Germline V gives CDR1 SEHNR, CDR2 FQNEAQ (reference sequence). J lost 9 bases, V lost 2 bases, and 2 bases had no gene match. The CDR3 DNA reads as TGTGCCAGCAGCTTACTAGCGGGGATTGAGCAGTTCTTC. It yields the protein CASSLLAGIEQFF.

V is TRBV6-1 and J is TRBJ2-7, with D hard to call. CDR3 size: 14 residues. The V gene's germline CDR1 is MNHNS and CDR2 SASEGT. The V and J ends lost 1 base and 3 bases respectively, with 10 bases between them. The CDR3, as DNA: TGTGCCAGCAGTGAAGTCACAGCCTACTACGAGCAGTACTTC. Translated: CASSEVTAYYEQYF.

Comment on this clone: Additional DNA sequences in this sample encode the identical CDR3. This chain uses TRBV6-5 with TRBJ2-7; 7 bases agree with TRBD1. The CDR3 consists of 15 residues. After removal of 7 bases from V and 2 bases from J, the junction contained 11 bases not matched to a gene. The germline V gene encodes CDR1 MNHEY and CDR2 SVGAGI. The CDR3 reads CASKNFRDSTYEQYF. CDR3 DNA: TGTGCCAGCAAGAACTTCCGGGACAGTACCTACGAGCAGTACTTC.

The CDR3 nucleotides read TGCAGCGTTGCTGACCCGGGGCAGTTCAAAAACATTCAGTACTTC. This codes for CSVADPGQFKNIQYF. The chain is built from TRBV29-1 and TRBJ2-4, with D perhaps TRBD1 or TRBD2 (5 bases each). This CDR3 is built from 15 residues. Germline loops: CDR1 SQVTM, CDR2 ANQGSEA. V shed 4 bases and J shed 3 bases, with 16 bases lying between them.

The genes are TRBV7-9 and TRBJ2-2; D is tentatively TRBD1 or TRBD2 (6 bases each). The CDR3 covers 17 residues. Germline CDR1 SEHNR, CDR2 FQNEAQ (reference sequence). Trimming left V 5 bases short and J 2 bases short, with 18 bases between. This CDR3 reads CASSQEAGHQNTGELFF. CDR3 nucleotide sequence: TGTGCCAGCAGCCAGGAGGCGGGACACCAAAACACCGGGGAGCTGTTTTTT.

With respect to this clone: Other nucleotide sequences in the sample specify the same CDR3. The V gene is TRBV6-5, the J gene TRBJ2-3; D gene unclear. The CDR3 covers 11 residues. Trimming removed 4 bases at V and 5 bases at J, with 4 bases between. In germline, CDR1 is MNHEY, CDR2 SVGAGI. Here the CDR3 reads CASSSGDTQYF. In DNA, the CDR3 is TGTGCCAGCAGTTCGGGAGATACGCAGTATTTT.

The rearrangement links TRBV5-1 to TRBJ2-1; 9 nucleotides agree with TRBD2. The CDR3 has 17 amino acids. V was clipped by 2 bases and J by 6 bases; unmatched bases: 12. Germline CDR1 and CDR2: SGHRS and YFSETQ. The CDR3 bases are TGCGCCAGCAGCTTAATGTTTGTTCTAGCGGGGATCAATGAGCAGTTCTTC. Its protein product is CASSLMFVLAGINEQFF.

Comment on this clone: The sample contains more than one DNA sequence encoding this CDR3. The CDR3 loop is CASSIGGTRNTEAFF. CDR3 nucleotides: TGTGCCAGTAGTATAGGGGGGACAAGGAACACTGAAGCTTTCTTT. The chain carries TRBV19 and TRBJ1-1, with a tentative D call TRBD1 (6 bases). V lost 1 base and J 1 base, leaving 10 bases between the germline ends. The length of the CDR3 is 15 residues. CDR1 and CDR2 (germline): LNHDA, SQIVND (reference sequence). Full variable domain (missing parts from reference TRBV19 and TRBJ1-1): DGGITQSPKYLFRKEGQNVTLSCEQNLNHDAMYWYRQDPGQGLRLIYYSQIVNDFQKGDIAEGYSVSREKKESFPLTVTSAQKNPTAFYLCASSIGGTRNTEAFFGQGTRLTVV.